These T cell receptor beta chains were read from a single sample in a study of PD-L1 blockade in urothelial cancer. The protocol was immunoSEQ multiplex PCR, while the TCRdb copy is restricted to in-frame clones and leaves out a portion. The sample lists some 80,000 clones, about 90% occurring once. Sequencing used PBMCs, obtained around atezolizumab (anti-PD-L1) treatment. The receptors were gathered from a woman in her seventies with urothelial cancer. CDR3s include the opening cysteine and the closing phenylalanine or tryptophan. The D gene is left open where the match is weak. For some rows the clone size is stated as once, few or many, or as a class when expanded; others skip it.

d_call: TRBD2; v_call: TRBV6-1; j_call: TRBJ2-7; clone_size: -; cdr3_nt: TGTGCCAGCAGTGGCTTGGGAGGGGTGGGGGAGCAGTACTTC; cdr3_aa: CASSGLGGVGEQYF
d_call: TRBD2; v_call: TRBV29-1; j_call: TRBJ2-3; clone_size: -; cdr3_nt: TGCAGCGTTGTTCTAGCGGGATACGTAGATACGCAGTATTTT; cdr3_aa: CSVVLAGYVDTQYF
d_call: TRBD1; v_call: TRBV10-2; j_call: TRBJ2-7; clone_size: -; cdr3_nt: TGCGCCAGCAGGGACAGGGGGCCCTACGAGCAGTACTTC; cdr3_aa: CASRDRGPYEQYF
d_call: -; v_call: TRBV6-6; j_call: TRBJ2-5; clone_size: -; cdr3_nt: TGTGCCAGCAGTTCCCCGTTAGGGGGCCAAGAGACCCAGTACTTC; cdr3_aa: CASSSPLGGQETQYF
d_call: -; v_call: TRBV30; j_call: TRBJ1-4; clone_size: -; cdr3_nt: TGTGCCTGGAGTCCGGGGGTGCAGGAAAAACTGTTTTTT; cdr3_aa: CAWSPGVQEKLFF
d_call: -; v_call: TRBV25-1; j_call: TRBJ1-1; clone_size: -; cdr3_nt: TGTGCCAGCAGCGAATTGGGGCCTAACACTGAAGCTTTCTTT; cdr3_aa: CASSELGPNTEAFF
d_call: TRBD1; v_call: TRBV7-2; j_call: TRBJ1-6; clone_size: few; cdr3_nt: TGTGCCAGCAGCGAACAGGGGGCGCATCATTCACCCCTCCACTTT; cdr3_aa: CASSEQGAHHSPLHF
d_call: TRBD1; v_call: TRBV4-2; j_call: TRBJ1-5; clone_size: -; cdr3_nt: TGTGCCAGCAGCCAAGACGGGACAGGGTCACCTCAGCCCCAGCATTTT; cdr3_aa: CASSQDGTGSPQPQHF
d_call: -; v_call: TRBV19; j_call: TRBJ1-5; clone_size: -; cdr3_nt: TGTGCCAGTAGTATTCACAGAAATAGCAATCAGCCCCAGCATTTT; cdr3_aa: CASSIHRNSNQPQHF
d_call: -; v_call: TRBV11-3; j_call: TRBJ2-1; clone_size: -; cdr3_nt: TGTGCCAGCAGTTTACGTTCGGGCTCCTACAATGAGCAGTTCTTC; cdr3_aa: CASSLRSGSYNEQFF
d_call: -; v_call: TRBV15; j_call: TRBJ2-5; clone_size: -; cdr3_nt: TGTGCCACCAGCAGCGGTCGAGGTATGGAGGGGGAGACCCAGTACTTC; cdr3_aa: CATSSGRGMEGETQYF
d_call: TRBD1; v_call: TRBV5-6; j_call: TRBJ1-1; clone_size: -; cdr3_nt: TGTGCCAGCAGCTCTTACTGGGACAGAGGGCAAGGCACTGAAGCTTTCTTT; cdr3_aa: CASSSYWDRGQGTEAFF
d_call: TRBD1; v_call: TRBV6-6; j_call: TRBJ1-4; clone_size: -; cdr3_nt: TGTGCCGGAGGGACAGGGAGAAAACTGTTTTTT; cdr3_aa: CAGGTGRKLFF
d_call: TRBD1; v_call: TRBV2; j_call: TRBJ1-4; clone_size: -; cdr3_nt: TGTGCCAGCAGTGTGGGGACAGGGTCGGAAAAACTGTTTTTT; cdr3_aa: CASSVGTGSEKLFF
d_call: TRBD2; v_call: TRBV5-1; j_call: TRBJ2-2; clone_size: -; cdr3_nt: TGCGCCAGCAGCTTGGCCCCTAGCGGGGGGGCGAACACCGGGGAGCTGTTTTTT; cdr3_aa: CASSLAPSGGANTGELFF
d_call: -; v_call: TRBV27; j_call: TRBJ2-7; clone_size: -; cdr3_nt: TGTGCCAGCAGTTTTTCGGGAAGCTACGAGCAGTACTTC; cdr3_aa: CASSFSGSYEQYF
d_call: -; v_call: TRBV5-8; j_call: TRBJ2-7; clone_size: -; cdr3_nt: TGTGCCAGCAGGGGGACTTCGAGGGGCGAGCAGTACTTC; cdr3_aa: CASRGTSRGEQYF
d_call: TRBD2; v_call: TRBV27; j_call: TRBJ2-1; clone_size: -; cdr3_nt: TGTGCCAGCAGTTTGGGAATGGCGGGAGGTGTAAGCGAGCAGTTCTTC; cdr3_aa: CASSLGMAGGVSEQFF
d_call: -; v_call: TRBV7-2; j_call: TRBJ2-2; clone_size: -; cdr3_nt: TGTGCCAGCAGCTTTAGCACATCCGTCGCGGAGCTGTTTTTT; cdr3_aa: CASSFSTSVAELFF
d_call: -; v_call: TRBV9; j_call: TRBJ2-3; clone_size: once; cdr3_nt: TGTGCCAGCAGCGTATCAGGGGTCGGCCCAGATACGCAGTATTTT; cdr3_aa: CASSVSGVGPDTQYF
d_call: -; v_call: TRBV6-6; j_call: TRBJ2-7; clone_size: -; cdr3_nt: TGTGCCAGCAGCCTGCGGCGGGAAGCCTACGAGCAGTACTTC; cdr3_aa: CASSLRREAYEQYF
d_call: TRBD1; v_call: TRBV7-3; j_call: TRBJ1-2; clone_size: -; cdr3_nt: TGTGCCAGCAGCTCGGGGACAGAGCTAAACTATGGCTACACCTTC; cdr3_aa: CASSSGTELNYGYTF
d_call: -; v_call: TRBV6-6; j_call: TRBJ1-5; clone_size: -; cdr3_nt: TGTGCCAGCAGTTACGGACAGCGGAACCAGCATTTT; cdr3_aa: CASSYGQRNQHF
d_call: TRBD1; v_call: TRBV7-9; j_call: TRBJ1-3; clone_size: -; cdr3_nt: TGTGCCAGCAGCCCCGGGACAGGGATCGCGAATTCCGGAAACACCATATATTTT; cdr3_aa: CASSPGTGIANSGNTIYF
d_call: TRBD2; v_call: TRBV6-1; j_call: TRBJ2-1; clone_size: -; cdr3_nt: TGTGCCAGCAGTGAAGGGATAGCGGGAGGATCCTACAATGAGCAGTTCTTC; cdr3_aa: CASSEGIAGGSYNEQFF
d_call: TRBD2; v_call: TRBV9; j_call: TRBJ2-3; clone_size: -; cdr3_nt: TGTGCCAGCAGCGCAGATCCCCTAGCGGGAGGGCCTTATACGCAGTATTTT; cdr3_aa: CASSADPLAGGPYTQYF
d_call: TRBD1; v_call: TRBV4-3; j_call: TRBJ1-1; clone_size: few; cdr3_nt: TGCGCCAGCAGCCAGCAGACAGGGTTGCTCACTGAAGCTTTCTTT; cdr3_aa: CASSQQTGLLTEAFF
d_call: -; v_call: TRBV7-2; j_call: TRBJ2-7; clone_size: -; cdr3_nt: TGTGCCAGCAGCTTTGGTGGCCCCTACGAGCAGTACTTC; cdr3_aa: CASSFGGPYEQYF
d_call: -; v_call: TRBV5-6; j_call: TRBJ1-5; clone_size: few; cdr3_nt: TGTGCCAGCAGCTTGGAGGGGCGCGAGGATCAGCCCCAGCATTTT; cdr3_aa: CASSLEGREDQPQHF